The 15 T cell receptor beta chains given below trace back to one sample, sequenced in a study of metastatic and nonmetastatic thyroid tumors. Thyroid surgery had not been preceded by any treatment in any patient. Using MiXCR, TCRdb re-called clones from the PCR reads. The sample holds 25,000 to 30,000 clones, 3.5% to 5% seen once. The sequencing input was blood. These receptors were obtained from a female donor with papillary thyroid cancer or a benign thyroid nodule (not recorded which). Some clones in this sample may be carry-over from other donors' samples.

This clone was counted only a few times. This chain joins TRBV11-2 and TRBJ1-3; D may be TRBD1 (5 bases). The germline CDR1 and CDR2 sequences are SGHAT and FQNNGV. The CDR3 sequence is 13 residues long. Trimming took 9 bases from V and 2 from J, leaving 11 bases between them. CDR3 nucleotide sequence: TGTGCCAGTTCCCGGGGCGCTGGAAACACCATATATTTT. Amino acids: CASSRGAGNTIYF. Variable domain in full (rest from reference TRBV11-2 and TRBJ1-3): EAGVAQSPRYKIIEKRQSVAFWCNPISGHATLYWYQQILGQGPKLLIQFQNNGVVDDSQLPKDRFSAERLKGVDSTLKIQPAKLEDSAVYLCASSRGAGNTIYFGEGSWLTVV.

This clone was counted many times. This CDR3 is also generated by other DNA sequences in the sample. The J gene is TRBJ1-1, the V gene TRBV6-1; D is uncertain. This CDR3 contains 14 residues. Between the trimmed V and J ends, which lost 5 bases and 1 base, there was a span of 11 bases. Germline V lookup: CDR1 MNHNS, CDR2 SASEGT. The CDR3 here is CASSLARGNTEAFF. The CDR3 nucleotides read TGTGCCAGCAGTCTGGCGCGCGGGAACACTGAAGCTTTCTTT.

This clone was seen ten or more times. The same CDR3 can be traced to other DNA sequences in this sample. The rearrangement links TRBV12-3 or TRBV12-4 to TRBJ2-4; 10 nucleotides align to TRBD2. CDR3 length: 20 residues. V lost 0 bases to trimming and J lost 3 bases; unmatched junction nucleotides: 14. CDR3 sequence: CASSLASRLAGAADKNIQYF. DNA of the CDR3: TGTGCCAGCAGTTTAGCGTCGCGTCTAGCGGGAGCGGCGGACAAAAACATTCAGTACTTC.

CDR3: CASSPGTGGFGYTF. CDR3 DNA: TGTGCCAGCAGTCCCGGGACAGGGGGCTTCGGCTACACCTTC. The rearrangement links TRBV2 to TRBJ1-2, with 12 bases that match TRBD1. There are 14 residues in the CDR3. Germline values: CDR1 SNHLY, CDR2 FYNNEI. V lost 5 bases to trimming and J lost 8 bases; unmatched junction nucleotides: 6.

Ten or more counts support this clone. This chain connects TRBV2 to TRBJ1-4, with D possibly TRBD1 on 5 matching bases. The V end lost 4 bases, the J end lost 8 bases, and 20 bases lay between the germline ends. CDR3 length equals 16 residues. CDR1 and CDR2 (germline): SNHLY, FYNNEI. CDR3 region: CASSAGTSLAGEKLFF. CDR3 bases: TGTGCCAGCAGTGCGGGGACGTCCCTCGCGGGAGAAAAACTGTTTTTT. Drawing the rest from reference TRBV2 and TRBJ1-4, the complete variable domain is EPEVTQTPSHQVTQMGQEVILRCVPISNHLYFYWYRQILGQKVEFLVSFYNNEISEKSEIFDDQFSVERPDGSNFTLKIRSTKLEDSAMYFCASSAGTSLAGEKLFFGSGTQLSVL.

This clone was seen a handful of times. This chain links TRBV10-3 with TRBJ2-5, with 10 bases fitting TRBD2. Per germline, CDR1 ENHRY and CDR2 SYGVKD. This CDR3 contains 16 residues. J lost 5 bases, V lost 6 bases, and 12 bases had no gene match. CDR3 in amino acids: CAISPTILAGKETQYF. The DNA for the CDR3 is TGTGCCATCAGCCCAACTATACTAGCGGGGAAGGAGACCCAGTACTTC.

This rearrangement joins TRBV11-2 to TRBJ2-7; TRBD2 matches at 8 bases. The V and J ends lost 1 base and 4 bases, in that order; junction bases with no gene match: 9. This CDR3 is built from 16 residues. Looked up from germline, CDR1 is SGHAT and CDR2 is FQNNGV. CDR3 loop: CASSLGDGGAEYEQYF. In nucleotides, the CDR3 is TGTGCCAGCAGCTTAGGAGACGGGGGGGCCGAATACGAGCAGTACTTC.

The gene calls are TRBV6-2 or TRBV6-3 and TRBJ1-3; D not resolved. Germline values: CDR1 MNHEY, CDR2 SVGEGT. The CDR3 covers 15 residues. Trimming took off 2 bases at V and 0 bases at J, with 8 bases between the two ends. The CDR3 DNA is TGTGCCAGCAGTTACCGTGGCCTCTCTGGAAACACCATATATTTT. Its translation is CASSYRGLSGNTIYF.

Judged by abundance, this clone is medium-sized. The chain carries TRBV27 and TRBJ2-3, with TRBD1 matching 9 bases. Germline V CDR1 and CDR2: MNHEY, SMNVEV (reference sequence). There are 15 residues in the CDR3. V lost 3 bases to trimming and J lost 0 bases; unmatched junction nucleotides: 1. CDR3: CASSLGTGSTDTQYF. The CDR3 DNA sequence: TGTGCCAGCAGTTTGGGGACAGGGAGCACAGATACGCAGTATTTT.

This clone was counted between two and nine times. V is TRBV4-2 and J is TRBJ1-4; perhaps TRBD1 as D (6 bases). The V gene lost 2 bases and the J gene lost 8 bases, with 6 bases spanning the gap. Germline V gene data show CDR1 as LGHNA and CDR2 as YNFKEQ. CDR3 length equals 12 residues. The CDR3 nucleotides are TGTGCCAGCAGCCAAACAGGGGAAAAACTGTTTTTT. Translation gives CASSQTGEKLFF.

This clone showed up just a few times. Possible read error: a much larger clone is one base away. The rearrangement links TRBV11-3 to TRBJ1-4; D perhaps matches TRBD1 (6 bases). V was shortened by 2 bases and J by 8 bases, with 9 bases between the two germline ends. The length of the CDR3 is 13 residues. From germline, CDR1 is SGHNT and CDR2 YENEEA. CDR3 nucleotides: TGTGCCAGCAGCTTAACAGGGCAGGAAAAACTGTTTTTT. Its translation: CASSLTGQEKLFF.

This clone has a handful of counts. This chain joins TRBV28 and TRBJ1-2; 9 nucleotides line up with TRBD1. Trimming at V came to 4 bases and at J to 1 base, leaving 10 bases not matched to a gene. In germline, CDR1 is MDHEN, CDR2 SYDVKM. The CDR3 contains 17 residues. This CDR3 reads CASSSRTGAKINYGYTF. In nucleotides, the CDR3 is TGTGCCAGCAGTTCCCGGACAGGGGCCAAAATTAACTATGGCTACACCTTC.

The sample holds many counts of this clone. V gene TRBV20-1 combines with J gene TRBJ2-3; tentatively, D is TRBD2 (6 bases). From germline, CDR1 is DFQATT and CDR2 SNEGSKA (reference sequence). The ends were cut back, 7 bases at V and 2 bases at J, with 13 bases in the middle. This CDR3 region has 13 residues. The CDR3 bases are TGCAGTGTTAGCAGGAGGGCCACAGATACGCAGTATTTT. It is translated as CSVSRRATDTQYF.

The CDR3 DNA is TGTGCCAGCAGCCTCACCCCTGATGTCACCGGGGAGCTGTTTTTT. Encoded protein: CASSLTPDVTGELFF. The V and J genes are TRBV7-9 and TRBJ2-2; D gene uncertain. CDR1 SEHNR and CDR2 FQNEAQ come from the germline V gene (reference sequence). The CDR3 consists of 15 residues. Trimming pared 5 bases from V and 4 bases from J, leaving 14 bases between.

The chain combines TRBV11-2 with TRBJ2-5, with D possibly being TRBD1 or TRBD2 (5 bases each). CDR1 is SGHAT and CDR2 is FQNNGV in the germline V gene. The length of the CDR3 is 15 residues. Trimming stripped 6 bases from V and 4 bases from J, with 18 bases between. The CDR3 nucleotides read TGTGCCAGCAGTGGGGGAGTATACGGTAGAGAGACCCAGTACTTC. Protein product: CASSGGVYGRETQYF.